This section outlines one T cell receptor (beta chain) sequence together with its context. PCR was performed a second time for roughly 7 to 11 cycles using a sample-barcoded 5' primer and a J-beta primer mix. Via MiXCR, TCRdb re-called the 5' RACE reads, giving one row per CDR3 protein. Among roughly 2 million distinct CDR3 sequences, 40% to 55% were seen once, and the ten largest hold roughly 2%. Germline assignment: CDR1 MNHEY and CDR2 SVGEGT. The CDR3 is 16 residues long. The data originate from a study of blood T cells in healthy people across ages. The rearrangement uses TRBV6-2 or TRBV6-3 and TRBJ2-4; 7 bases line up with TRBD1. The J call is in doubt because the DNA end fits TRBJ2-7 better. The sample taken for sequencing was blood. This receptor was identified in a woman in her 40s in good health. CDR3 residues: CASYEGSATGKYEQYF. The CDR3 DNA reads TGTGCCAGTTATGAAGGGTCCGCGACAGGGAAATACGAGCAGTACTTC.